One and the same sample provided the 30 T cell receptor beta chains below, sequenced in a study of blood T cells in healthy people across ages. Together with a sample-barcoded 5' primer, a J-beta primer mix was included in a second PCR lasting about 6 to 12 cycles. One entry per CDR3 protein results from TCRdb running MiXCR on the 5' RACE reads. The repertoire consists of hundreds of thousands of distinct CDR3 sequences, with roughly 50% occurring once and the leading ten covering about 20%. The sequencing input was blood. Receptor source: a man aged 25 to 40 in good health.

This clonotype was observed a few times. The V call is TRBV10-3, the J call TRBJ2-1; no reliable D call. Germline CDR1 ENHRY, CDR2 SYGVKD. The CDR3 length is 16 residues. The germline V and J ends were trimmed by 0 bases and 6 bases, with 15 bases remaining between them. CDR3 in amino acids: CAISESWTTPRNEQFF. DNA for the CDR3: TGTGCCATCAGTGAGTCTTGGACCACACCCCGCAATGAGCAGTTCTTC.

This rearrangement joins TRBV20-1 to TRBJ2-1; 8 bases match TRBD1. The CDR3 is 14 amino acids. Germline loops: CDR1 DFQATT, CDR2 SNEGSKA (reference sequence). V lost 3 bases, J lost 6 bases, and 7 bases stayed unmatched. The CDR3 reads CSASYDRGTNEQFF. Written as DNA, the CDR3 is TGCAGTGCTAGTTACGACAGGGGAACCAATGAGCAGTTCTTC.

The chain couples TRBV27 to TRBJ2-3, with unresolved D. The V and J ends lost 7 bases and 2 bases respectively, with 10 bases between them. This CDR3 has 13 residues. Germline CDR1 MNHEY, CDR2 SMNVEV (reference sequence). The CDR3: CASNTRATDTQYF. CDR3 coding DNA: TGTGCCAGCAATACCCGTGCCACAGATACGCAGTATTTT.

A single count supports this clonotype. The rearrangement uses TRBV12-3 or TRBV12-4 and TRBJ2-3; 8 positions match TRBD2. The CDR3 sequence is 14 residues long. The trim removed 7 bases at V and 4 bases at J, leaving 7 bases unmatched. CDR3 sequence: CASNRGGPADTQYF. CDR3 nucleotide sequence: TGTGCCAGCAATCGGGGGGGCCCGGCAGATACGCAGTATTTT.

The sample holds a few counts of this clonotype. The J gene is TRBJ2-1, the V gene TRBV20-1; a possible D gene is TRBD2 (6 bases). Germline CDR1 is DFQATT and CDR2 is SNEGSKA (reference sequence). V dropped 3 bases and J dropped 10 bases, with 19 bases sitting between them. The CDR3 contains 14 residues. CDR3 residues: CSARNCVGGLEQFF. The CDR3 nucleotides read TGCAGTGCTAGGAATTGTGTGGGGGGATTAGAGCAGTTCTTC.

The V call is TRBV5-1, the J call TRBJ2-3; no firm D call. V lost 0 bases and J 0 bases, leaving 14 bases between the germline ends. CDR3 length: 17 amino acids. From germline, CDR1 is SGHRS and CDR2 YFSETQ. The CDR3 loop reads CASSLGPVGSSTDTQYF. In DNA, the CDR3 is TGCGCCAGCAGCTTGGGGCCCGTGGGGTCTAGCACAGATACGCAGTATTTT.

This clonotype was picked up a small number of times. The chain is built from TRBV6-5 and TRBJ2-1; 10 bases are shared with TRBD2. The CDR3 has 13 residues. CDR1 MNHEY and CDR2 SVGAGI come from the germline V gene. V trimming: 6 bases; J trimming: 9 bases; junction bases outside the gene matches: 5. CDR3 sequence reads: CASRPGLASEQFF. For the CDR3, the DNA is TGTGCCAGCAGGCCGGGACTAGCGAGTGAGCAGTTCTTC.

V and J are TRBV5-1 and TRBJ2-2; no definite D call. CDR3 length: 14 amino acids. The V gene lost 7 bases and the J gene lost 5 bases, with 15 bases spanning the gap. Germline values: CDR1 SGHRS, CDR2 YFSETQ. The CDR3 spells CASSGFLETGELFF. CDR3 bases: TGCGCCAGCTCAGGCTTTCTCGAAACCGGGGAGCTGTTTTTT.

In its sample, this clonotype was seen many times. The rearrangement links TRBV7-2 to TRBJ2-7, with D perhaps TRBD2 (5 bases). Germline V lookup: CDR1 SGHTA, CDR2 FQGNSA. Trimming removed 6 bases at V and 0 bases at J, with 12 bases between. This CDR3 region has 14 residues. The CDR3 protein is CASRPKGVSYEQYF. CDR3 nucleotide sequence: TGTGCCAGCAGACCTAAGGGAGTCTCCTACGAGCAGTACTTC.

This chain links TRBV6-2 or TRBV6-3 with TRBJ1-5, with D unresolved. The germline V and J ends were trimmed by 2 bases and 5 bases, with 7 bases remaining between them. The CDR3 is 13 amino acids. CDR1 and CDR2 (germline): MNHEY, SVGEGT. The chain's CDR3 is CASSYLEDQPQHF. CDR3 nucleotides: TGTGCCAGCAGTTACCTGGAGGATCAGCCCCAGCATTTT.

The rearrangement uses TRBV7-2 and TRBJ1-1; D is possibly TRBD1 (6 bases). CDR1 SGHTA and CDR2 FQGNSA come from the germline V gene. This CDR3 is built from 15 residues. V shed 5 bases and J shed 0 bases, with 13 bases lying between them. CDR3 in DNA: TGTGCCAGCAGCCCCAGCGGGACAATGAACACTGAAGCTTTCTTT. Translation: CASSPSGTMNTEAFF. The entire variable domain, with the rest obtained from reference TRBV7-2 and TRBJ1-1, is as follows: GAGVSQSPSNKVTEKGKDVELRCDPISGHTALYWYRQSLGQGLEFLIYFQGNSAPDKSGLPSDRFSAERTGGSVSTLTIQRTQQEDSAVYLCASSPSGTMNTEAFFGQGTRLTVV.

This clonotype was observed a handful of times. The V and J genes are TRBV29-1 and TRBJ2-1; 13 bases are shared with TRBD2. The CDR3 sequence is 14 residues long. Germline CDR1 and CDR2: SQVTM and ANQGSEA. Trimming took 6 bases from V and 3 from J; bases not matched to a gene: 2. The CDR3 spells CSVRTSGGYNEQFF. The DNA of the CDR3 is TGCAGCGTACGGACTAGCGGGGGCTACAATGAGCAGTTCTTC.

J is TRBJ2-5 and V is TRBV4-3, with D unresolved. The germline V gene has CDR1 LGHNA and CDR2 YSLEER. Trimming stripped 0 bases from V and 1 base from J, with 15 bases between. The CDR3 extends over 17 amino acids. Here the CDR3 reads CASSQEIPLRSQETQYF. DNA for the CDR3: TGCGCCAGCAGCCAAGAAATTCCCCTACGGTCCCAAGAGACCCAGTACTTC.

CDR3 sequence reads: CASSDSVGAYGYTF. The DNA of the CDR3 is TGTGCCAGCAGTGACTCCGTGGGAGCTTATGGCTACACCTTC. This chain connects TRBV6-4 to TRBJ1-2, with D hard to call. The CDR3 runs 14 residues. Germline CDR1 reads MRHNA; CDR2 reads SNTAGT. V dropped 0 bases and J dropped 5 bases, with 10 bases sitting between them.

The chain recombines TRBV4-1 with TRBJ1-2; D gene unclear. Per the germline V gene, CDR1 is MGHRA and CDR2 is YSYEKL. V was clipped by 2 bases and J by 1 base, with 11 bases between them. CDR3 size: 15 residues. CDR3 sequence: CASSQTVTGNYGYTF. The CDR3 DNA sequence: TGCGCCAGCAGCCAAACCGTAACGGGTAACTATGGCTACACCTTC.

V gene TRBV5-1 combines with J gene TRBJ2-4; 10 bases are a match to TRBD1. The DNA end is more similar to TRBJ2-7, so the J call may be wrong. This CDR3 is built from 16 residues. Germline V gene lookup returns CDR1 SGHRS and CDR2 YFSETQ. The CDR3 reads CASSPGGAGQGNEQYF. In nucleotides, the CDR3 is TGCGCCAGCAGCCCCGGTGGAGCGGGACAGGGGAACGAGCAGTACTTC.

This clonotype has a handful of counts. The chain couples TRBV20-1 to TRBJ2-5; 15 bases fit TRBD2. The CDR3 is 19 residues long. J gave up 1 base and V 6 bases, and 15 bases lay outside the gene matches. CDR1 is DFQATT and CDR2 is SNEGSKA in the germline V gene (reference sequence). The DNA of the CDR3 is TGCAGTGCCCACCCACGCGGGACTAGCGGGAGGTTGGCCCAAGAGACCCAGTACTTC. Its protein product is CSAHPRGTSGRLAQETQYF.

CDR3 residues: CSALADTGEQFF. The DNA for the CDR3 is TGCAGTGCTCTCGCCGACACTGGAGAGCAGTTCTTC. This chain connects TRBV20-1 to TRBJ2-1; D is ambiguous. Trimming removed 5 bases at V and 10 bases at J, with 15 bases between. This CDR3 region has 12 residues. Germline assignment: CDR1 DFQATT and CDR2 SNEGSKA (reference sequence).

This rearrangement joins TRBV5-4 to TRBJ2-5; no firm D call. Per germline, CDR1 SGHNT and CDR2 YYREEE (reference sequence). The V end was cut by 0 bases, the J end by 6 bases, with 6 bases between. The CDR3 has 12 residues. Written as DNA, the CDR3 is TGTGCCAGCAGCTTGGAACAAAAGACCCAGTACTTC. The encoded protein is CASSLEQKTQYF.

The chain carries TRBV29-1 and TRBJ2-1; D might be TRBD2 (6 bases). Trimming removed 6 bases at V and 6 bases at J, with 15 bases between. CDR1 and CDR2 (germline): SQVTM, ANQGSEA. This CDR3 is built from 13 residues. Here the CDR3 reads CSVPPSGVNEQFF. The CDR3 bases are TGCAGCGTCCCCCCCTCGGGGGTCAATGAGCAGTTCTTC.

CDR3 in amino acids: CASSEQATYEQYF. CDR3 in DNA: TGTGCCAGCAGTGAACAGGCTACCTACGAGCAGTACTTC. The chain combines TRBV2 with TRBJ2-7; no definite D call. Per the germline V gene, CDR1 is SNHLY and CDR2 is FYNNEI. The CDR3 consists of 13 residues. The V end was cut by 2 bases, the J end by 2 bases, with 7 bases between.

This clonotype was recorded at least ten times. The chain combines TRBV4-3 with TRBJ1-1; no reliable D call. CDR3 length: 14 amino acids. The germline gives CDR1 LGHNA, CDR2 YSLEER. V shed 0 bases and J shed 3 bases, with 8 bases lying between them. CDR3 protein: CASSQDGQDTEAFF. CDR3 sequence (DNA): TGCGCCAGCAGCCAAGATGGTCAGGACACTGAAGCTTTCTTT.

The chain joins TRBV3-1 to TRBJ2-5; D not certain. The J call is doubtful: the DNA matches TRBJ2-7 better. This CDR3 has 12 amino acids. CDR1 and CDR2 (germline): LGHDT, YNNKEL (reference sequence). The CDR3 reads CASSRAFYEQYF. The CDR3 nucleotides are TGTGCCAGCAGCCGGGCTTTTTACGAGCAGTACTTC.

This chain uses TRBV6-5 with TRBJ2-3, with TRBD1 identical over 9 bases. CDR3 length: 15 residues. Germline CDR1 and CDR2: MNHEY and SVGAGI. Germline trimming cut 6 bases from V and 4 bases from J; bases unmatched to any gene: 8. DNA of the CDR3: TGTGCCAGCAGATACGACAGGGGGTATGCAGATACGCAGTATTTT. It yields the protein CASRYDRGYADTQYF.

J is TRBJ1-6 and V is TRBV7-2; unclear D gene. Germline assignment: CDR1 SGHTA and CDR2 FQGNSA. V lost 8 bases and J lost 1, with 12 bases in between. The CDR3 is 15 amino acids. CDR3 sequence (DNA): TGTGCCAGCCGTGAGATAGTATCCTATAATTCACCCCTCCACTTT. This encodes CASREIVSYNSPLHF.

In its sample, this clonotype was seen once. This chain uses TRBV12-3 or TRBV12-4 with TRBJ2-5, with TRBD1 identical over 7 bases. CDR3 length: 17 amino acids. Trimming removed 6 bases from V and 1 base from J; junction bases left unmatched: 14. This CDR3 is CASSRTPGTEFQETQYF. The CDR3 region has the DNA TGTGCCAGCAGCCGGACCCCCGGGACAGAGTTCCAAGAGACCCAGTACTTC.

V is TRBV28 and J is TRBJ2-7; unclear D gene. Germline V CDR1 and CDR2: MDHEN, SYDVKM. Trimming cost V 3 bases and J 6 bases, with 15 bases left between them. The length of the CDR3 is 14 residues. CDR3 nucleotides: TGTGCCAGCAGTTTGAACGGAGAATTGGGCGAGCAGTACTTC. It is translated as CASSLNGELGEQYF.

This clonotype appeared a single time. In nucleotides, the CDR3 is TGTGCCACCAGCGGTCCCCTTGGTGCGGCGGGAACTAATGAAAAACTGTTTTTT. This codes for CATSGPLGAAGTNEKLFF. V gene TRBV15 combines with J gene TRBJ1-4; the D is unclear. CDR1 is LNHNV and CDR2 is YYDKDF in the germline V gene (reference sequence). The CDR3 contains 18 residues. Trimming removed 5 bases from V and 1 base from J, with 20 bases in between.

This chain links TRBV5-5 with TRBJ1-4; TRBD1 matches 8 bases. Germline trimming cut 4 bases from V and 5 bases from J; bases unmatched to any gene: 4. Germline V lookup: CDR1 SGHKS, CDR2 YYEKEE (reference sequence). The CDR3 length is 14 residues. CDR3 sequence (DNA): TGTGCCAGCAGCACTGACAGGGGCAATGAAAAACTGTTTTTT. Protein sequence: CASSTDRGNEKLFF.

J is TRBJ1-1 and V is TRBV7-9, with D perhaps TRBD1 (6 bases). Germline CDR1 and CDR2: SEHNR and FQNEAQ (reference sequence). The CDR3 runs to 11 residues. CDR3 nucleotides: TGTGCGACAGGCATTTTCACTGAAGCTTTCTTT. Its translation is CATGIFTEAFF.